These 2 T cell receptor beta chains originate from one sample sequenced in a study of cytomegalovirus exposure and HLA in healthy donors. A multiplex PCR was run with 60 Vbeta primers and 13 Jbeta primers. The assay was immunoSEQ multiplex PCR, and TCRdb's table has in-frame clones only and misses some. This specimen shows 95,000 to 150,000 clones; the ten leading clones hold around 3.9%. The sequenced sample consisted of PBMCs. The source is a man aged 18 to 30 in good health and CMV-seronegative.

V usage is TRBV29-1 and J usage is TRBJ2-1; 8 bases are shared with TRBD1. The CDR3 length is 13 residues. Germline V CDR1 and CDR2: SQVTM, ANQGSEA. V lost 5 bases to trimming and J lost 3 bases; unmatched junction nucleotides: 3. CDR3 in DNA: TGCAGCGTTTCAGACAGGGGCTACAATGAGCAGTTCTTC. The encoded protein is CSVSDRGYNEQFF.

The chain links TRBV28 to TRBJ1-2; 7 positions match TRBD1. V shed 6 bases, J shed 4 bases, and the junction held 5 bases outside the gene matches. This CDR3 has 13 amino acids. Germline-derived CDR1 and CDR2 are MDHEN and SYDVKM. CDR3 residues: CASRAGTVYGYTF. CDR3 sequence (DNA): TGTGCCAGCAGGGCCGGGACAGTCTATGGCTACACCTTC.